A single TCR beta chain is shown here with its context. Its antigen is not identified. Profiling relied on immunoSEQ multiplex PCR, and the TCRdb table lists in-frame clones only, not all of them. The sample lists around 35,000 clones, approximately 72% occurring once. The data were taken from a study of OX40 agonist ivuxolimab in advanced cancers. Findings and caveats of the study: At doses 0.1 to 3.0 mg/kg, CD4+ and CD8+ clones expanded.

The germline V gene encodes CDR1 SEHNR and CDR2 FQNEAQ (reference sequence). The length of the CDR3 is 14 residues. Trimming took off 7 bases at V and 7 bases at J, with 16 bases between the two ends. Sampled blood was obtained at baseline, cycle 4 day 1, and cycle 7 day 1. The specimen comprised CD4+ or CD8+ T cells sorted from blood, sampled in a trial of the OX40 agonist ivuxolimab. The chain joins TRBV7-9 to TRBJ2-2; TRBD2 might be the D (6 bases). The clonotype comes from an adult with an advanced solid tumor such as melanoma, head and neck, liver or kidney cancer. CDR3 sequence reads: CASKSGLHDGELFF. CDR3 in DNA: TGTGCCAGCAAATCGGGACTGCATGACGGGGAGCTGTTTTTT.